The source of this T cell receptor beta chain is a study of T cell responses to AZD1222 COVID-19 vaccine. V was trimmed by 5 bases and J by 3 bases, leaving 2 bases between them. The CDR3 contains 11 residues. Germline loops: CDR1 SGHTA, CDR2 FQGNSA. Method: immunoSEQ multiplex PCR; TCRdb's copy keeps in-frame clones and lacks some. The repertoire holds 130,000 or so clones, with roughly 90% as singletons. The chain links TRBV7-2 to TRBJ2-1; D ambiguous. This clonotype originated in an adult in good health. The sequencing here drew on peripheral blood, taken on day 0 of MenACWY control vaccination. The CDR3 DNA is TGTGCCAGCAGCGACTACAATGAGCAGTTCTTC. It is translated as CASSDYNEQFF.